The T cell receptor beta chain under discussion was sequenced for a study of early T cells in non-severe SARS-CoV-2 infection. TCRdb fed the 5' RACE reads into MiXCR, producing one record per CDR3 protein. The data contain about 69,000 distinct CDR3 sequences, approximately 10% of them singletons. Trimming took 3 bases from V and 2 from J; bases not matched to a gene: 2. Germline CDR1 is SGHAT and CDR2 is FQNNGV. This CDR3 is 16 amino acids long. This receptor was obtained from an adult who was a healthcare worker with PCR-confirmed SARS-CoV-2 infection or an uninfected control (not recorded which). This chain connects TRBV11-2 to TRBJ2-2; 11 bases agree with TRBD2. Sequenced material: whole blood. In nucleotides, the CDR3 is TGTGCCAGCAGCTTTCTAGCGGGGGGAAACACCGGGGAGCTGTTTTTT. It translates to CASSFLAGGNTGELFF.